The 23 T cell receptor beta chains given below trace back to one sample, sequenced in a study of tumor-infiltrating lymphocytes in oesophageal squamous cell carcinoma. TCRdb fed the PCR reads into MiXCR, producing one record per CDR3 protein. This sample has about 12,000 distinct CDR3 sequences; about 55% occur once, and the top ten carry around a third. The sequenced sample consisted of esophageal tumor tissue. The receptor set was obtained from a female donor with esophageal squamous cell carcinoma.

The chain links TRBV7-7 to TRBJ2-1; the D gene is possibly TRBD2 (6 bases). The J call may be mistaken, given a closer DNA end match to TRBJ2-3. This CDR3 spans 15 amino acids. Germline CDR1 and CDR2: SSHAT and FNYEAQ (reference sequence). The CDR3 spells CASSPRERGTDTQYF. The CDR3 nucleotides are TGTGCCAGCAGCCCCCGGGAGCGGGGCACAGATACGCAGTATTTT.

The genes are TRBV4-3 and TRBJ2-7; no clear D gene. The DNA matches TRBJ1-2 better at its end, which makes the J call doubtful. Germline V gene sequence: CDR1 LGHNA, CDR2 YSLEER. The CDR3 is 13 residues long. The CDR3 DNA reads as TGCGCCAGCAGCCGGACGCTAGAGCGGGGCTACACCTTC. Protein product: CASSRTLERGYTF.

A word on this clonotype: The CDR3 does not close with the conserved phenylalanine or tryptophan, likely indicating a read error. The limits of the CDR3 on the DNA are not certain, so only TCRdb's listed CDR3 is given. The CDR3 here is CASSLRTGRNDEQYFGN. The chain carries TRBV7-2 and TRBJ2-5; the D call TRBD1 from the table was never checked on the DNA. Ends included, the CDR3 has 17 residues. Germline values: CDR1 SGHTA, CDR2 FQGNSA.

At least ten counts were recorded for this clonotype. The chain carries TRBV5-4 and TRBJ2-7; 7 nucleotides agree with TRBD1. V lost 2 bases and J lost 0; bases outside the gene matches: 5. CDR1 is SGHNT and CDR2 is YYREEE in the germline V gene (reference sequence). The length of the CDR3 is 15 residues. CDR3 DNA sequence: TGTGCCAGCAGCTTAGGGGGCTCTACCTCCTACGAGCAGTACTTC. It encodes CASSLGGSTSYEQYF.

The chain links TRBV5-5 to TRBJ2-3, with 9 positions matching TRBD2. V was clipped by 4 bases and J by 3 bases; unmatched bases: 6. In germline, CDR1 is SGHKS, CDR2 YYEKEE (reference sequence). The CDR3 length is 15 residues. The CDR3 here is CASSALAGATDTQYF. The CDR3 DNA follows: TGTGCCAGCAGCGCCTTAGCGGGAGCGACAGATACGCAGTATTTT.

The J gene is TRBJ2-1, the V gene TRBV7-9, with 7 bases identical to TRBD1. Unmatched junction bases numbered 15, after V lost 3 bases and J lost 13 bases. Germline loops: CDR1 SEHNR, CDR2 FQNEAQ (reference sequence). The CDR3 runs to 15 residues. DNA of the CDR3: TGTGCCAGCAGCTTTGGACAGGCGCCCCAAGAGACCCAGTTCTTC. Amino acids: CASSFGQAPQETQFF.

This chain's CDR3 is CASSYGQGPQETQYF. The CDR3, as DNA: TGTGCCAGCAGCTACGGACAGGGACCCCAAGAGACCCAGTACTTC. The rearrangement links TRBV7-4 to TRBJ2-4; 8 nucleotides match TRBD1. The J call is in doubt because the DNA end fits TRBJ2-5 better. Germline values: CDR1 SGHVT, CDR2 SQSDAQ. The CDR3 is 15 residues long.

V usage is TRBV28 and J usage is TRBJ2-3; D is undetermined. This CDR3 has 13 residues. Deletions cut 6 bases from V and 13 bases from J, with 20 bases between. In germline, CDR1 is MDHEN, CDR2 SYDVKM. The CDR3 loop reads CASSNPWPGLKYF. The CDR3, as DNA: TGTGCCAGCAGCAACCCCTGGCCAGGCTTGAAGTATTTT.

This clonotype showed up just a few times. The chain combines TRBV7-2 with TRBJ2-1, with TRBD2 identical over 11 bases. The J call is doubtful: the DNA matches TRBJ2-5 better. There are 14 residues in the CDR3. Germline loops: CDR1 SGHTA, CDR2 FQGNSA. CDR3 in DNA: TGTGCCAGCAGCTTCCTAGCGGGAGGTGAGACCCAGTACTTC. The encoded protein is CASSFLAGGETQYF.

The chain couples TRBV7-2 to TRBJ2-5; 15 nucleotides align to TRBD2. CDR3 length: 15 residues. The germline V gene has CDR1 SGHTA and CDR2 FQGNSA. The junction had 1 base not matched to a gene; V was cut back by 6 bases and J by 2 bases. For the CDR3, the DNA is TGTGCCAGCAGGGGGACTAGCGGGAGGCAAGAGACCCAGTACTTC. Protein product: CASRGTSGRQETQYF.

This clonotype was seen more than once but under ten times. As the CDR3 is not closed by the conserved phenylalanine or tryptophan, this likely results from a read error. The DNA is omitted, as the CDR3 cannot be located on it reliably, and the CDR3 follows TCRdb's listing. The chain combines TRBV7-2 with TRBJ1-1. 19 amino acids form the CDR3, both terminal residues included. CDR1 and CDR2 (germline): SGHTA, FQGNSA. The CDR3 is CASSLGGTHLPSYEQYFGP.

The genes are TRBV7-3 and TRBJ2-7; D is ambiguous. Gene TRBJ2-5 matches the end of the DNA better, so the J call may be wrong. Germline V CDR1 and CDR2: SGHTA, FQGTGA. The CDR3 consists of 12 residues. This CDR3 reads CASSSRWETQYF. CDR3 bases: TGTGCCAGCAGCTCCCGATGGGAGACCCAGTACTTC.

The genes are TRBV7-9 and TRBJ1-6; perhaps TRBD1 as D (6 bases). The CDR3 covers 12 residues. The V and J ends lost 5 bases and 10 bases respectively, with 9 bases between them. From germline, CDR1 is SEHNR and CDR2 FQNEAQ (reference sequence). The chain's CDR3 is CASSRGTSPLHF. The CDR3 DNA is TGTGCCAGCAGCCGAGGGACATCACCCCTCCACTTT.

The gene calls are TRBV10-3 and TRBJ2-1; 7 bases fit TRBD2. After removal of 11 bases from V and 4 bases from J, the junction contained 11 bases not matched to a gene. Germline CDR1 and CDR2: ENHRY and SYGVKD. The CDR3 is 14 amino acids. CDR3 bases: TGTGCCTCCCAGTTGGCGGGGGTATACAATGAGCAGTTCTTC. This gives the protein CASQLAGVYNEQFF.

This chain joins TRBV4-3 and TRBJ2-1, with D tentatively TRBD1 (6 bases). The DNA end favors TRBJ2-7, so the J call may be wrong. The CDR3 runs 14 residues. Germline CDR1 is LGHNA and CDR2 is YSLEER. The CDR3 reads CASSHQQGWNEQYF. CDR3 nucleotides: TGCGCCAGCAGCCATCAACAGGGATGGAACGAGCAGTACTTC.

This chain joins TRBV6-1 and TRBJ2-1, with no clear D. The J call is uncertain, as TRBJ2-7 better fits the DNA end. Germline lookup yields CDR1 MNHNS and CDR2 SASEGT. The CDR3 has 14 residues. The CDR3 DNA sequence: TGTGCCAGCAGTCCACTGGTCTCCTACGATGAGCAGTACTTC. Encoded protein: CASSPLVSYDEQYF.

The V and J genes are TRBV9 and TRBJ1-3, with a possible D match to TRBD1 (6 bases). The CDR3 runs to 15 residues. Trimming left V 10 bases short and J 0 bases short, with 17 bases between. In germline, CDR1 is SGDLS, CDR2 YYNGEE. The CDR3 DNA sequence: TGTGCCGGGACCGGGACAAATCACTCTGGAAACACCATATATTTT. Translation: CAGTGTNHSGNTIYF.

This chain joins TRBV12-5 and TRBJ2-5; maybe TRBD2 (6 bases). Germline V gene data show CDR1 as LGHNT and CDR2 as FRNRAP. This CDR3 spans 13 amino acids. V was clipped by 8 bases and J by 2 bases, with 12 bases between them. The DNA for the CDR3 is TGTGCTAGTCGAGGGACTTTACAAGAGACCCAGTACTTC. Translating it yields CASRGTLQETQYF.

This chain uses TRBV7-6 with TRBJ1-2; 7 nucleotides align to TRBD1. This CDR3 spans 16 amino acids. Unmatched junction bases numbered 8, after V lost 4 bases and J lost 0 bases. In germline, CDR1 is SGHVS, CDR2 FNYEAQ. Written as DNA, the CDR3 is TGTGCCAGCAGCTATAGGGGGCAACGTGCTAACTATGGCTACACCTTC. Translating it yields CASSYRGQRANYGYTF.

In this sample, this clonotype is large. The chain employs TRBV7-3 and TRBJ2-1; 9 bases fit TRBD2. The CDR3 contains 16 residues. The trim removed 5 bases at V and 8 bases at J, leaving 13 bases unmatched. Germline CDR1 and CDR2: SGHTA and FQGTGA. The CDR3 sequence is CASSRKAGGPRDEQFF. The CDR3 nucleotides are TGTGCCAGCAGCCGCAAGGCGGGGGGGCCAAGGGATGAGCAGTTCTTC.

This clonotype occurred a few times. Likely a read error: the CDR3 ends without its conserved phenylalanine or tryptophan. The DNA is left out, because the CDR3 cannot be placed on it with certainty; the CDR3 is given as TCRdb lists it. The V and J genes are TRBV10-3 and TRBJ2-7; whether TRBD2, the table's D call, matches the DNA was not checked. CDR1 is ENHRY and CDR2 is SYGVKD in the germline V gene. The CDR3 spans 15 residues, counting both ends. This chain's CDR3 is CAISERPPIGYTFGS.

The chain carries TRBV6-8 and TRBJ2-5, with TRBD1 matching over 7 bases. CDR1 is MNHGY and CDR2 is SAAAGT in the germline V gene. V lost 5 bases and J lost 11; bases outside the gene matches: 8. The CDR3 extends over 12 amino acids. The CDR3 DNA is TGTGCCAGCAGTCGACAGGGCAGGGAGCAGTACTTC. Protein: CASSRQGREQYF.

This clonotype is labeled as medium-sized. The CDR3 region has the DNA TGTGCCAGCAGCCGCGCCGGGACGCCAAGCTCTGGAAACACCATATATTTT. Amino acids: CASSRAGTPSSGNTIYF. This chain uses TRBV7-2 with TRBJ1-3; D perhaps matches TRBD1 (5 bases). The CDR3 is made up of 17 amino acids. Germline V gives CDR1 SGHTA, CDR2 FQGNSA. The V and J ends lost 5 bases and 0 bases respectively, with 17 bases between them. Filled out from reference TRBV7-2 and TRBJ1-3, the complete variable domain reads GAGVSQSPSNKVTEKGKDVELRCDPISGHTALYWYRQSLGQGLEFLIYFQGNSAPDKSGLPSDRFSAERTGGSVSTLTIQRTQQEDSAVYLCASSRAGTPSSGNTIYFGEGSWLTVV.